This T cell receptor (beta chain) derives from a study of shared clonotypes between healthy human individuals. For sorted subsets, 150 to 200 ng DNA per replicate equaled tens of thousands of T cell genomes. This table comes from immunoSEQ multiplex PCR, and its TCRdb copy is limited to in-frame clones, with some not included. The sample yields nearly 1 million clones, more than 75% seen once. This clone was observed a handful of times. V lost 6 bases and J lost 0; bases outside the gene matches: 8. Germline lookup yields CDR1 LNHDA and CDR2 SQIVND (reference sequence). This CDR3 has 16 amino acids. This chain joins TRBV19 and TRBJ1-3; 7 positions match TRBD1. The receptor was isolated from a man younger than 35 in good health. The sample comprised memory CD4+ T cells sorted from blood. Stated subset: CD45RA-negative fraction. The CDR3 nucleotides are TGTGCCAGTAGAGCATGGGACAGTAGCTCTGGAAACACCATATATTTT. Translating it yields CASRAWDSSSGNTIYF.